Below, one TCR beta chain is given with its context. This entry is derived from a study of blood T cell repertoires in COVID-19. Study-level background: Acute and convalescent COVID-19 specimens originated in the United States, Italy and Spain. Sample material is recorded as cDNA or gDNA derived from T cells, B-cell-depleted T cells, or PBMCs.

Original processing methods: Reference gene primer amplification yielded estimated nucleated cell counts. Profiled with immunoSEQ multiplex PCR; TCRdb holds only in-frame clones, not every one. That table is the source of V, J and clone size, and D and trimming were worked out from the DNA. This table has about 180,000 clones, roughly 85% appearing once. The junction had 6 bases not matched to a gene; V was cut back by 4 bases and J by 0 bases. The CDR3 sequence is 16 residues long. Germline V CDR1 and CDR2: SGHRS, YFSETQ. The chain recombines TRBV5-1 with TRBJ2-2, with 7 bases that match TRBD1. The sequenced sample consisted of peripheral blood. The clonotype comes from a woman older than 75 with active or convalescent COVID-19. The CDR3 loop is CASSPVQGANTGELFF. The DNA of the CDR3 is TGCGCCAGCAGCCCCGTCCAGGGGGCGAACACCGGGGAGCTGTTTTTT.